This TCR beta chain comes out of a study of T cell responses to AZD1222 COVID-19 vaccine (dated by TCRdb to about 2021). General notes on the study: TCR sequencing covered 230 to 250 trial participants: some 210 given two doses of AZD1222 and about 26 given two doses of MenACWY control vaccine. Trial participants were enrolled into age subgroups of 18-55, 56-69 and 70-plus years, which contained approximately 150, 28 and 58 TCR-sequenced participants, respectively.

What the research found in general, with its limitations: Participants were mostly white British and included more females than males, and it was suggested by the authors that clonal diversity may have been underestimated. Conclusions about previously exposed vaccinees were limited because only a handful of AZD1222 recipients were SARS-CoV-2 seropositive at baseline. CD4 TCRs associated with the vaccine covered the entire spike protein, and the dominant responses were in regions 160-218 and 743-854. In the small 56-69-year group, the increase in depth fell short of significance, most likely because of low power. After two AZD1222 doses, spike-specific TCR breadth and depth were significantly higher than at day 0 and than in MenACWY recipients. Because no day 14 peak-response samples were available, repertoires were characterized only after the peak T cell response. Reportedly, close to half of the unique spike-specific TCRs recognized epitopes lying outside the regions that are mutated in the B.1.351 and B.1.1.7 variants.

The sample's time point, from its label and the paper: baseline before first vaccination. Reading the label with the study, this specimen's treatment or condition is: meningococcal conjugate vaccine given as trial control. Samples from vaccinated people were obtained from the UK trials COV001 and COV002, which included a single-blind randomized controlled phase 2/3 trial of AZD1222 (ChAdOx1 nCoV-19) in healthy adults. Trial participant PBMC samples were collected at day 0 and day 28 after the second dose for TCRbeta chain sequencing. As concerns this clone: Its antigen target is currently unknown. No much larger clone exists at a distance of one base, and base qualities are not known.

The CDR3 has 17 amino acids, counting the end cysteine and phenylalanine. Here the CDR3 DNA is all that survives: 51 bases in frame from base 1. As encoded in the germline V gene, CDR1 is SGHRS while CDR2 is YFSETQ. Compared with germline, V lacks 0 bases and J lacks 0 bases; bases without a gene match: 5. The CDR3 regions of human TCRbeta chains were subjected to immunosequencing. Concerning the study's data processing: TCRs in the repertoires were compared against a reference library of SARS-CoV-2-specific TCRs that had been generated with the MIRA antigen-specificity platform. Breadth was defined as the fraction of unique TCRs that were SARS-CoV-2-associated. Depth was defined as the fraction of total T cells that were SARS-CoV-2-associated. Using the MIRA data, every spike-specific TCR was mapped to the spike region that the TCR reacted to and assigned to either a CD4 or a CD8 class. Log10-transformed breadth and depth values were compared by one-way ANOVA with Sidak's multiple comparisons tests. The source is immuneACCESS, and TCRdb retained only in-frame sequences with V and J called. Part of the clones is not carried over; for the studies checked, unresolved V genes explain less than half of this, and the remainder is unexplained. The D gene and trimming were derived from the DNA, and the V and J assignments and clone size from that table. The table for this sample lists about 150,000 clones; roughly 90% of them were counted only once. The ten biggest clones cover more than 5.5% of the sample.

The chain couples TRBV5-1 to TRBJ2-3; TRBD2 agrees with 9 junctional bases. Specimen: peripheral blood, collected on day 0 of MenACWY control vaccination. The source of this sequence is an adult in good health. The DNA reads as follows: TGCGCCAGCAGCTTGGTTCCTAGCGGGGTCAGCACAGATACGCAGTATTTT. Its protein reads: CASSLVPSGVSTDTQYF.